The 8 T cell receptor beta chains given below trace back to one sample, sequenced in a study of T-cell memory formation after mild COVID-19. TCRdb reprocessed the 5' RACE reads with MiXCR, giving one entry per CDR3 protein. The sample lists 150,000 to 200,000 distinct CDR3 sequences, around 13% occurring once. Sequenced input: PBMCs or a T cell subset sorted from them (not recorded which). These receptors originate from an adult woman who had mild COVID-19 (a few samples of this study predate the infection). Cell type and time point are not known.

The chain links TRBV7-2 to TRBJ2-1; D possibly corresponds to TRBD2 (7 bases). Germline V gene lookup returns CDR1 SGHTA and CDR2 FQGNSA. Between the trimmed V and J ends, which lost 1 base and 2 bases, there was a span of 27 bases. This CDR3 contains 21 residues. CDR3 nucleotide sequence: TGTGCCAGCAGCTTAGGTGTCAGGCTACAGGGAGGAGGGGGGGCCTACAATGAGCAGTTCTTC. Encoded protein: CASSLGVRLQGGGGAYNEQFF.

The chain employs TRBV2 and TRBJ2-5; 8 bases line up with TRBD2. Germline V gene data show CDR1 as SNHLY and CDR2 as FYNNEI. V lost 4 bases, J lost 5 bases, and 18 bases stayed unmatched. This CDR3 comprises 18 residues. CDR3 residues: CASSGYARGLVRRETQYF. The CDR3 DNA sequence: TGTGCCAGCAGTGGCTACGCCAGGGGACTAGTTCGACGGGAGACCCAGTACTTC.

The gene calls are TRBV6-5 and TRBJ2-3; D is undetermined. In germline, CDR1 is MNHEY, CDR2 SVGAGI. V was pared by 2 bases and J by 2 bases, with 5 bases between. This CDR3 spans 13 amino acids. This CDR3 reads CASSYAVTDTQYF. The CDR3 DNA reads as TGTGCCAGCAGTTACGCAGTCACAGATACGCAGTATTTT.

V and J are TRBV30 and TRBJ1-5; no clear D. The V gene lost 4 bases and the J gene lost 7 bases, with 11 bases spanning the gap. Germline CDR1 reads GTSNPN; CDR2 reads SVGIG (reference sequence). The CDR3 loop spans 12 amino acids. CDR3 region: CAWNYRGQPQHF. The CDR3, as DNA: TGTGCCTGGAATTATCGAGGACAGCCCCAGCATTTT.

This clonotype was detected a few times. The chain links TRBV29-1 to TRBJ1-1; D is perhaps TRBD1 (6 bases). The CDR3 consists of 11 residues. V dropped 6 bases and J dropped 6 bases, with 11 bases sitting between them. Germline values: CDR1 SQVTM, CDR2 ANQGSEA. The CDR3 region has the DNA TGCAGCGTGATGACAGGTTCTGAAGCTTTCTTT. Its protein is CSVMTGSEAFF.

V and J are TRBV20-1 and TRBJ2-1, with D possibly matching TRBD1 (5 bases). Germline V gene sequence: CDR1 DFQATT, CDR2 SNEGSKA (reference sequence). The CDR3 has 16 amino acids. Trimming took off 1 base at V and 6 bases at J, with 19 bases between the two ends. The CDR3 spells CSARVQGNRQSNEQFF. CDR3 DNA: TGCAGTGCTAGAGTTCAGGGTAATCGGCAATCCAATGAGCAGTTCTTC.

This clonotype was seen a handful of times. The rearrangement joins TRBV25-1 to TRBJ2-7; 7 nucleotides align to TRBD1. V dropped 3 bases and J dropped 2; count of bases not matched to a gene: 7. The CDR3 length is 15 residues. Germline CDR1 is MGHDK and CDR2 is SYGVNS. For the CDR3, the DNA is TGTGCCAGCAGTGAGATCGCAGGGGGACCCTACGAGCAGTACTTC. It yields the protein CASSEIAGGPYEQYF.

The V and J genes are TRBV4-3 and TRBJ2-1; 9 bases align to TRBD2. The germline V gene has CDR1 LGHNA and CDR2 YSLEER. Germline trimming cut 1 base from V and 3 bases from J; bases unmatched to any gene: 7. The CDR3 has 17 amino acids. The CDR3 nucleotides are TGCGCCAGCAGCCAAGCTCTTGCTAGCGGGAACTACAATGAGCAGTTCTTC. Its protein product is CASSQALASGNYNEQFF.